Listed here are 7 T cell receptor beta chains from one sample, sequenced in a study of patients and donors after allogeneic stem cell transplantation. TCRdb re-analysed the RT-PCR reads in MiXCR, keeping a single row per CDR3 protein. The table lists hundreds of thousands of distinct CDR3 sequences, roughly 17% of them singletons, with 6% to 8% in the top ten. The material sequenced was blood, either unsorted or a sorted T cell fraction (not recorded which). The receptors originated from a human donor who was either an allogeneic HSCT recipient or a stem cell or donor lymphocyte infusion donor (not recorded which). It is not recorded whose cells these are; they may come from a transplant donor.

This clonotype was seen only a few times. The gene calls are TRBV20-1 and TRBJ2-1; D may be TRBD1 (5 bases). CDR3 length: 12 amino acids. Germline loops: CDR1 DFQATT, CDR2 SNEGSKA (reference sequence). With 6 bases removed from V and 9 bases from J, the gap between germline ends came to 15 bases. CDR3 sequence: CSARIQGREQFF. The CDR3 DNA follows: TGCAGTGCGAGAATCCAGGGCCGTGAGCAGTTCTTC.

The V call is TRBV7-3, the J call TRBJ2-1; D is undetermined. The germline V gene encodes CDR1 SGHTA and CDR2 FQGTGA. Trimming stripped 11 bases from V and 5 bases from J, with 16 bases between. The CDR3 totals 13 residues. CDR3 coding DNA: TGTGCCTCTCAGTGGCTAGGCGACAATGAGCAGTTCTTC. Residues: CASQWLGDNEQFF.

This clonotype came up a few times. The chain links TRBV6-1 to TRBJ2-5, with D perhaps TRBD1 (6 bases). The germline V gene has CDR1 MNHNS and CDR2 SASEGT. This CDR3 is 15 amino acids long. With 4 bases removed from V and 2 bases from J, the gap between germline ends came to 14 bases. Written as DNA, the CDR3 is TGTGCCAGCAGTGCGGCCGGGACACCACAAGAGACCCAGTACTTC. Amino acids: CASSAAGTPQETQYF.

In this sample, this clonotype turned up a few times. J is TRBJ1-1 and V is TRBV6-1; 9 positions agree with TRBD1. Germline CDR1 is MNHNS and CDR2 is SASEGT. Trimming removed 5 bases from V and 2 bases from J; junction bases left unmatched: 6. The CDR3 is made up of 15 amino acids. For the CDR3, the DNA is TGTGCCAGCAGTCCCCACAGGGGGCGTAACACTGAAGCTTTCTTT. This sequence encodes CASSPHRGRNTEAFF.

This clonotype was seen a handful of times. The CDR3 spells CASSLPKDRGLNQPQHF. The DNA of the CDR3 is TGTGCCAGCAGCTTACCCAAGGACAGGGGGCTCAATCAGCCCCAGCATTTT. The rearrangement joins TRBV7-8 to TRBJ1-5; 11 nucleotides align to TRBD1. The germline CDR1 and CDR2 sequences are SGHVS and FQNEAQ. The CDR3 has 17 amino acids. The junction had 6 bases not matched to a gene; V was cut back by 2 bases and J by 3 bases.

This clonotype was detected only a few times. The chain combines TRBV7-3 with TRBJ2-3; the match to TRBD1 covers 7 bases. Germline V gives CDR1 SGHTA, CDR2 FQGTGA. The CDR3 covers 14 residues. After removal of 10 bases from V and 5 bases from J, the junction contained 12 bases not matched to a gene. In DNA, the CDR3 is TGTGCCACCAAAAAAGGGGGCTCTGAAGATACGCAGTATTTT. It yields the protein CATKKGGSEDTQYF.

This chain connects TRBV4-1 to TRBJ2-1; D is perhaps TRBD1 (6 bases). CDR1 MGHRA and CDR2 YSYEKL come from the germline V gene. The CDR3 extends over 13 amino acids. Trimming pared 3 bases from V and 7 bases from J, leaving 10 bases between. CDR3 sequence: CASSQGTGNEQFF. CDR3 DNA: TGCGCCAGCAGCCAGGGCACAGGGAATGAGCAGTTCTTC.